This passage covers 10 T cell receptor beta chains from one sample sequenced in a study of cytotoxic CD8 clonotypes in ibrutinib-treated CLL. Sequenced by immunoSEQ multiplex PCR; TCRdb stores in-frame clones only, minus some. In the table there are 65,000 to 80,000 clones, 70% to 90% of which are singletons. The starting material was PBMCs, obtained after 24 months of ibrutinib treatment. All receptors come from a human donor with chronic lymphocytic leukemia.

This clone appeared once. The chain links TRBV7-9 to TRBJ2-1; D is possibly TRBD1 (5 bases). CDR1 and CDR2 (germline): SEHNR, FQNEAQ (reference sequence). The CDR3 is 14 amino acids. The V and J ends lost 6 bases and 1 base respectively, with 10 bases between them. CDR3 amino acids: CASSPGKSYNEQFF. Written as DNA, the CDR3 is TGTGCCAGCAGTCCAGGGAAGTCCTACAATGAGCAGTTCTTC. Combining the CDR3 with reference TRBV7-9 and TRBJ2-1 gives the whole variable domain DTGVSQNPRHKITKRGQNVTFRCDPISEHNRLYWYRQTLGQGPEFLTYFQNEAQLEKSRLLSDRFSAERPKGSFSTLEIQRTEQGDSAMYLCASSPGKSYNEQFFGPGTRLTVL.

The chain joins TRBV19 to TRBJ2-7; 10 bases are a match to TRBD2. CDR1 is LNHDA, CDR2 SQIVND, per germline (reference sequence). Trimming took 3 bases from V and 4 from J; bases not matched to a gene: 3. CDR3 length: 14 residues. CDR3 amino acids: CASSILAGEYEQYF. CDR3 DNA sequence: TGTGCCAGTAGTATCCTAGCGGGGGAATACGAGCAGTACTTC.

By share, this clone counts as medium-sized. The chain employs TRBV15 and TRBJ2-1, with 12 bases matching TRBD1. Trimming removed 0 bases from V and 8 bases from J; junction bases left unmatched: 2. The length of the CDR3 is 15 residues. Per germline, CDR1 LNHNV and CDR2 YYDKDF (reference sequence). CDR3 amino acids: CATSRDGTGGDEQFF. The CDR3 coding sequence is TGTGCCACCAGCAGAGATGGGACAGGGGGCGATGAGCAGTTCTTC.

The chain has TRBV2 and TRBJ2-7; 10 bases map to TRBD2. V lost 7 bases and J lost 5; bases outside the gene matches: 11. CDR1 is SNHLY and CDR2 is FYNNEI in the germline V gene. The CDR3 extends over 15 amino acids. CDR3 region: CASMPELAGKHEQYF. CDR3 in DNA: TGTGCCAGCATGCCCGAACTAGCGGGAAAGCACGAGCAGTACTTC.

The rearrangement links TRBV5-6 to TRBJ2-2; 7 bases map to TRBD1. The germline V gene has CDR1 SGHDT and CDR2 YYEEEE. The CDR3 extends over 14 amino acids. J was trimmed by 4 bases and V by 0 bases; bases with no gene match: 0. Written as DNA, the CDR3 is TGTGCCAGCAGCTTGGACAGGGGCACCGGGGAGCTGTTTTTT. It is translated as CASSLDRGTGELFF.

This clone was seen just once. The genes are TRBV5-1 and TRBJ2-2; D perhaps matches TRBD2 (5 bases). The CDR3 consists of 15 residues. The V gene lost 3 bases and the J gene lost 6 bases, with 15 bases spanning the gap. CDR1 and CDR2 from the germline V gene are SGHRS and YFSETQ. CDR3 in DNA: TGCGCCAGCAGCTGGACCCCTTCGGAGGCCGGGGAGCTGTTTTTT. Translating gives CASSWTPSEAGELFF.

This rearrangement joins TRBV10-2 to TRBJ1-3, with D possibly being TRBD1 (6 bases). The CDR3 extends over 15 amino acids. The ends were cut back, 6 bases at V and 0 bases at J, with 12 bases in the middle. Germline V CDR1 and CDR2: WSHSY, SAAADI. Here the CDR3 DNA reads TGCGCCAGCAGGGGGACACTCTCCTCTGGAAACACCATATATTTT. Its translation: CASRGTLSSGNTIYF.

The V and J genes are TRBV7-3 and TRBJ2-3; D is unresolved. The CDR3 is 14 residues long. Germline CDR1 is SGHTA and CDR2 is FQGTGA. The V and J ends lost 1 base and 2 bases respectively, with 7 bases between them. The CDR3 nucleotides read TGTGCCAGCAGCTTAATGGGGTCCACAGATACGCAGTATTTT. Protein product: CASSLMGSTDTQYF.

The chain links TRBV15 to TRBJ2-5, with D possibly being TRBD2 (5 bases). CDR3 length: 14 residues. The V end lost 1 base, the J end lost 5 bases, and 11 bases lay between the germline ends. In germline, CDR1 is LNHNV, CDR2 YYDKDF (reference sequence). The CDR3 DNA is TGTGCCACCAGCAGAGGGGATAGCGCGGAGACCCAGTACTTC. It yields the protein CATSRGDSAETQYF.

The V call is TRBV19, the J call TRBJ1-5, with 7 positions matching TRBD1. Per germline, CDR1 LNHDA and CDR2 SQIVND (reference sequence). Trimming cost V 7 bases and J 5 bases; bases outside gene matches: 5. The CDR3 has 13 amino acids. This CDR3 is CASTLTGHQPQHF. As DNA, the CDR3 is TGTGCCAGTACCTTGACAGGGCATCAGCCCCAGCATTTT.